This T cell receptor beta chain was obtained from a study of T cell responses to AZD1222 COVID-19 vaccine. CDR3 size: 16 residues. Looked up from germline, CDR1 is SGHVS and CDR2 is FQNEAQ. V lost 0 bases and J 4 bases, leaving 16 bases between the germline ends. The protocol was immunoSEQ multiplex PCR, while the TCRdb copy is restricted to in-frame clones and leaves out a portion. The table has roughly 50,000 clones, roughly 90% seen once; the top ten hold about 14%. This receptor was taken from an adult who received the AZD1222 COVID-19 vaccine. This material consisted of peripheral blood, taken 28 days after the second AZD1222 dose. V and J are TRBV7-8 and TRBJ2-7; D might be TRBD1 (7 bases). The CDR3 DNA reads TGTGCCAGCAGCTTAGCAGGGCCAGGGGGGAATTACGAGCAGTACTTC. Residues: CASSLAGPGGNYEQYF.